Reported below is one TCR beta chain. Antigen: not known. This record comes from a study of CD8 T cells in ankylosing spondylitis. Study results and caveats: Past research had described some motif variants in reactive arthritis synovial fluid and blood. In ankylosing spondylitis patients, matched synovial fluid reportedly showed significant enrichment of disease-linked clones.

Germline values: CDR1 SNHLY, CDR2 FYNNEI. The CDR3 is made up of 14 amino acids. With V trimmed by 2 bases and J by 5 bases, 2 bases remained unmatched. TCRdb fed the 5' RACE reads into MiXCR, producing one record per CDR3 protein. The sample shows around 150,000 distinct CDR3 sequences, under 35% of them seen only once. J is TRBJ2-7 and V is TRBV2; TRBD2 matches 11 bases. The sequence was obtained from a male donor with ankylosing spondylitis. The source material was synovial fluid, either unsorted or a sorted T cell fraction (not recorded which). CDR3 sequence (DNA): TGTGCCAGCAGTGAAACTAGCGGGAGAAACGAGCAGTACTTC. Protein product: CASSETSGRNEQYF.